Here is one T cell receptor beta chain with its context. Its specificity is unknown. The entry originates in a study of shared clonotypes between healthy human individuals. General study findings and limits: Naive subsets generally exceeded memory subsets in estimated richness. Between a few donors, naive CD4 clonotypes were shared at a level of about 5%.

An assay was performed, and its level was deep. Authors' methods: For the immunoSEQ data, sequences were junction-only without quality scores, so filtering differed. TCRdb's copy holds only in-frame clones and misses some; the assay was immunoSEQ multiplex PCR. Clone size and V and J calls were adopted from that table, with D and trimming inferred from the DNA. The sample holds approximately 640,000 clones; about 90% are singletons and the top ten take more than 30%. This CDR3 is 16 amino acids long. The V and J ends lost 4 bases and 7 bases, in that order; junction bases with no gene match: 15. CDR1 and CDR2 from the germline V gene are MGHRA and YSYEKL.

Sequencing was performed on memory CD8+ T cells from PBMCs. Subset meaning: CD45RO+ cells pooled with CCR7-negative TemRA cells. The gene calls are TRBV4-1 and TRBJ2-7; the match to TRBD1 covers 8 bases. The receptor was isolated from a man between 18 and 29 years old in good health. Some clones in this sample may be carry-over from other donors' samples. CDR3 sequence reads: CASSLPGAGGLGEQYF. The DNA of the CDR3 is TGCGCCAGCAGCCTCCCTGGGGCAGGGGGCCTGGGGGAGCAGTACTTC.